The rows below give T cell receptor beta chains drawn from one sample of a study of T cells after posttransplantation cyclophosphamide. Assay used: immunoSEQ multiplex PCR; TCRdb lists only in-frame clones, some missing. Of some 15,000 clones listed, 70% to 80% are singletons. The sequencing used CD8+ T cells sorted from PBMCs, collected roughly 250 weeks after a stem cell transplant with posttransplant cyclophosphamide. Every receptor here comes from a female patient in her 40s who received an allogeneic stem cell transplant from a related donor, was CMV-positive, and had no GVHD. Part of the T cell pool may stem from the graft donor. Each CDR3 is given with its conserved first and last residue. Fields, in order: J gene, D gene, V gene, clone size, CDR3 DNA, CDR3 protein. A D gene is named only where the DNA matches it firmly. Clone size is given for some rows only: seen once, a few or many times, or a class if the clone is expanded.

J gene: TRBJ1-2
D gene: NA
V gene: TRBV5-1
clone size: NA
CDR3 DNA: TGCGCCAGCAGCTTGGACGGGATTAACTATGGCTACACCTTC
CDR3 protein: CASSLDGINYGYTF

J gene: TRBJ1-4
D gene: NA
V gene: TRBV14
clone size: NA
CDR3 DNA: TGTGCCAGCAGCCAAGAAAACACCTTTAATGAAAAACTGTTTTTT
CDR3 protein: CASSQENTFNEKLFF

J gene: TRBJ1-1
D gene: NA
V gene: TRBV19
clone size: few
CDR3 DNA: TGTGCCAGTAGTATGGAGGGGGGGCAGGCTTTCTTT
CDR3 protein: CASSMEGGQAFF

J gene: TRBJ1-5
D gene: NA
V gene: TRBV5-1
clone size: few
CDR3 DNA: TGCGCCAGCAGCTTGGGGGAGGTAGGTCAGCCCCAGCATTTT
CDR3 protein: CASSLGEVGQPQHF

J gene: TRBJ2-2
D gene: TRBD2
V gene: TRBV27
clone size: few
CDR3 DNA: TGTGCCAGCAGACCAAGCGGGGGGCCCGACGGGGAGCTGTTTTTT
CDR3 protein: CASRPSGGPDGELFF

J gene: TRBJ1-4
D gene: NA
V gene: TRBV7-9
clone size: NA
CDR3 DNA: TGTGCCAGCAGCTTATGGTCCGGGAAGGGAGAAAAACTGTTTTTT
CDR3 protein: CASSLWSGKGEKLFF

J gene: TRBJ1-2
D gene: NA
V gene: TRBV4-3
clone size: NA
CDR3 DNA: TGCGCCAGCAGCCAAGATCGCGGGGGGCGAGGCTACACCTTC
CDR3 protein: CASSQDRGGRGYTF

J gene: TRBJ2-2
D gene: NA
V gene: TRBV6-1
clone size: NA
CDR3 DNA: TGTGCCAGCAGTGATGAAGCGTGGCCCACCGGGGAGCTGTTTTTT
CDR3 protein: CASSDEAWPTGELFF

J gene: TRBJ1-1
D gene: NA
V gene: TRBV15
clone size: NA
CDR3 DNA: TGTGCCACCAGCAGGACCGACAGCCCGAACACTGAAGCTTTCTTT
CDR3 protein: CATSRTDSPNTEAFF

J gene: TRBJ1-5
D gene: TRBD1
V gene: TRBV7-2
clone size: few
CDR3 DNA: TGTGCCAGCAGCTTAGTCCAGGGGGACAATCAGCCCCAGCATTTT
CDR3 protein: CASSLVQGDNQPQHF

J gene: TRBJ1-1
D gene: NA
V gene: TRBV4-1
clone size: NA
CDR3 DNA: TGCGCCAGCAGCCAGCCCGGGGGGGGTGACACTGAAGCTTTCTTT
CDR3 protein: CASSQPGGGDTEAFF

J gene: TRBJ1-6
D gene: NA
V gene: TRBV10-3
clone size: NA
CDR3 DNA: TGTGCCATCAGTGAATTGGCAGGGTTTTTGGCACCCCTCCACTTT
CDR3 protein: CAISELAGFLAPLHF

J gene: TRBJ2-2
D gene: TRBD2
V gene: TRBV28
clone size: NA
CDR3 DNA: TGTGCCAGCAGCACACGGACTAGCGGGGTCCCCGGGGAGCTGTTTTTT
CDR3 protein: CASSTRTSGVPGELFF

J gene: TRBJ2-1
D gene: TRBD1
V gene: TRBV15
clone size: few
CDR3 DNA: TGTGCCACCAGCAGAGGACAGGGGGACAATGAGCAGTTCTTC
CDR3 protein: CATSRGQGDNEQFF

J gene: TRBJ1-1
D gene: NA
V gene: TRBV6-5
clone size: few
CDR3 DNA: TGTGCCAGCAGTTACTCGGGCTCACCAGAAGCTTTCTTT
CDR3 protein: CASSYSGSPEAFF

J gene: TRBJ1-4
D gene: NA
V gene: TRBV27
clone size: NA
CDR3 DNA: TGTGCCAGCAGTCAGAGCCAGGGGCCGAAGAGAGAAAAACTGTTTTTT
CDR3 protein: CASSQSQGPKREKLFF

J gene: TRBJ1-3
D gene: NA
V gene: TRBV27
clone size: once
CDR3 DNA: TGTGCCAGCAGTTCGGGGGGCGCGGGTCCTGGAAACACCATATATTTT
CDR3 protein: CASSSGGAGPGNTIYF

J gene: TRBJ2-7
D gene: TRBD1
V gene: TRBV5-1
clone size: NA
CDR3 DNA: TGCGCCAGCAGCTTGGCGAAGGGGGCGCGGCTCGATGGGCAGTACTTC
CDR3 protein: CASSLAKGARLDGQYF

J gene: TRBJ2-1
D gene: NA
V gene: TRBV2
clone size: NA
CDR3 DNA: TGTGCCAGCAGTGATATAGGGGGTTATGATGAGCAGTTCTTC
CDR3 protein: CASSDIGGYDEQFF

J gene: TRBJ2-1
D gene: NA
V gene: TRBV7-9
clone size: NA
CDR3 DNA: TGTGCCAGCAGCTTAACAGACAAGAATTACAATGAGCAGTTCTTC
CDR3 protein: CASSLTDKNYNEQFF

J gene: TRBJ1-2
D gene: NA
V gene: TRBV6-1
clone size: NA
CDR3 DNA: TGTGCCAGCAGTGACCCCGCGCCGGGTAAGGGCTACACCTTC
CDR3 protein: CASSDPAPGKGYTF

J gene: TRBJ2-2
D gene: TRBD1
V gene: TRBV7-9
clone size: once
CDR3 DNA: TGTGCCAGCAGCCCCGACAGGGGGCGCGACACCGGGGAGCTGTTTTTT
CDR3 protein: CASSPDRGRDTGELFF

J gene: TRBJ1-2
D gene: NA
V gene: TRBV12-5
clone size: once
CDR3 DNA: TGTGCTAGTACAAAACCTTGGTCCAGGGATGGCTATGGCTACACCTTC
CDR3 protein: CASTKPWSRDGYGYTF

J gene: TRBJ2-7
D gene: NA
V gene: TRBV9
clone size: few
CDR3 DNA: TGTGCCAGCAGTGAAGCGCACACGGGGATAAACTACGAGCAGTACTTC
CDR3 protein: CASSEAHTGINYEQYF

J gene: TRBJ1-1
D gene: NA
V gene: TRBV4-1
clone size: NA
CDR3 DNA: TGCGCCAGCAGCCAAGATCAGGGGAACACTGAAGCTTTCTTT
CDR3 protein: CASSQDQGNTEAFF

J gene: TRBJ2-5
D gene: NA
V gene: TRBV11-2
clone size: once
CDR3 DNA: TGTGCCAGTTCAGACCAAGAGACCCAGTACTTC
CDR3 protein: CASSDQETQYF

J gene: TRBJ2-5
D gene: NA
V gene: TRBV11-2
clone size: NA
CDR3 DNA: TGTGCCAGCTCAGCTTCAGCGTCGCGGGGTGGGGAGACCCAGTACTTC
CDR3 protein: CASSASASRGGETQYF

J gene: TRBJ1-5
D gene: NA
V gene: TRBV19
clone size: NA
CDR3 DNA: TGTGCCAGTAGTCAACAGGGCGGTCAGCCCCAGCATTTT
CDR3 protein: CASSQQGGQPQHF

J gene: TRBJ2-2
D gene: NA
V gene: TRBV7-2
clone size: NA
CDR3 DNA: TGTGCCAGCAGCTTAATACAGGGTCAAACCGGGGAGCTGTTTTTT
CDR3 protein: CASSLIQGQTGELFF

J gene: TRBJ2-2
D gene: NA
V gene: TRBV7-3
clone size: once
CDR3 DNA: TGTGCCAGCAGCCCCGGGGGGACATACACCGGGGAGCTGTTTTTT
CDR3 protein: CASSPGGTYTGELFF

J gene: TRBJ1-1
D gene: NA
V gene: TRBV28
clone size: NA
CDR3 DNA: TGTGCCAGCAGTTTAGAGGAGTTGGAGGTCTGGAACACTGAAGCTTTCTTT
CDR3 protein: CASSLEELEVWNTEAFF

J gene: TRBJ1-1
D gene: NA
V gene: TRBV10-3
clone size: NA
CDR3 DNA: TGTGCCATCAGTGAGTCTGGCGGGAACACTGAAGCTTTCTTT
CDR3 protein: CAISESGGNTEAFF

J gene: TRBJ1-1
D gene: TRBD1
V gene: TRBV19
clone size: NA
CDR3 DNA: TGTGCCAGTACTGTAACAGGGGGAAATACTGAAGCTTTCTTT
CDR3 protein: CASTVTGGNTEAFF

J gene: TRBJ2-7
D gene: TRBD1
V gene: TRBV6-5
clone size: NA
CDR3 DNA: TGCGCCAGCAGGGAAAACGGACAGGCCTGCGAGCAGTACTTC
CDR3 protein: CASRENGQACEQYF

J gene: TRBJ1-1
D gene: NA
V gene: TRBV29-1
clone size: few
CDR3 DNA: TGCAGCGTTGCACCTATGAACACTGAAGCTTTCTTT
CDR3 protein: CSVAPMNTEAFF

J gene: TRBJ2-2
D gene: TRBD1
V gene: TRBV5-1
clone size: NA
CDR3 DNA: TGCGCCAGCAGCCAAGAACAGGGGTCGCGCTACACGACGAACACCGGGGAGCTGTTTTTT
CDR3 protein: CASSQEQGSRYTTNTGELFF

J gene: TRBJ1-2
D gene: NA
V gene: TRBV4-3
clone size: NA
CDR3 DNA: TGCGCCAGCAGCCAAGATCGAGGCGGAACCCGGGGCTACACCTTC
CDR3 protein: CASSQDRGGTRGYTF

J gene: TRBJ1-2
D gene: NA
V gene: TRBV5-4
clone size: NA
CDR3 DNA: TGTGCCAGCAGGCCTCAGGTGGGCGTCTATGGCTACACCTTC
CDR3 protein: CASRPQVGVYGYTF

J gene: TRBJ1-1
D gene: TRBD1
V gene: TRBV7-9
clone size: NA
CDR3 DNA: TGTGCCAGCAGCGAAGACACAGGGGGCGCCGGCTGGCAGCACACTGAAGCTTTCTTT
CDR3 protein: CASSEDTGGAGWQHTEAFF

J gene: TRBJ2-3
D gene: TRBD2
V gene: TRBV2
clone size: NA
CDR3 DNA: TGTGCCAGCAGTGGGTTAGCGGGGGGGCACACAGATACGCAGTATTTT
CDR3 protein: CASSGLAGGHTDTQYF

J gene: TRBJ2-5
D gene: NA
V gene: TRBV5-5
clone size: NA
CDR3 DNA: TGTGCCAGCACCGGCGGGCGGGATCAAGAGACCCAGTACTTC
CDR3 protein: CASTGGRDQETQYF

J gene: TRBJ1-2
D gene: NA
V gene: TRBV10-3
clone size: few
CDR3 DNA: TGTGCCATCAGTGAGTCGAGAGAAACCTATGGCTACACCTTC
CDR3 protein: CAISESRETYGYTF

J gene: TRBJ1-2
D gene: NA
V gene: TRBV4-3
clone size: NA
CDR3 DNA: TGCGCCAGCAGCCAAGATCCGAGTAATGGCTACACCTTC
CDR3 protein: CASSQDPSNGYTF

J gene: TRBJ1-5
D gene: TRBD1
V gene: TRBV4-1
clone size: NA
CDR3 DNA: TGCGCCAGCAGCCAAGGACAGGGTCTTCAGCCCCAGCATTTT
CDR3 protein: CASSQGQGLQPQHF

J gene: TRBJ1-5
D gene: NA
V gene: TRBV15
clone size: NA
CDR3 DNA: TGTGCCACCAGCAGAGGCCGAACCGACTGGAATCAGCCCCAGCATTTT
CDR3 protein: CATSRGRTDWNQPQHF

J gene: TRBJ2-2
D gene: TRBD1
V gene: TRBV2
clone size: NA
CDR3 DNA: TGTGCCAGCATACTTATAGACAGGGCCACCGGGGAGCTGTTTTTT
CDR3 protein: CASILIDRATGELFF

J gene: TRBJ2-7
D gene: TRBD1
V gene: TRBV7-9
clone size: NA
CDR3 DNA: TGTGCCAGCAGCTTAGTTGGACAGGGTAGCTACGAGCAGTACTTC
CDR3 protein: CASSLVGQGSYEQYF

J gene: TRBJ2-1
D gene: NA
V gene: TRBV6-4
clone size: NA
CDR3 DNA: TGTGCCAGCAGTGTAGAGAGCTCCTACAATGAGCAGTTCTTC
CDR3 protein: CASSVESSYNEQFF

J gene: TRBJ2-2
D gene: NA
V gene: TRBV7-9
clone size: NA
CDR3 DNA: TGTGCCAGCTTAGGAGGAGGGGGCCTAGACACCGGGGAGCTGTTTTTT
CDR3 protein: CASLGGGGLDTGELFF

J gene: TRBJ2-7
D gene: NA
V gene: TRBV28
clone size: NA
CDR3 DNA: TGTGCCAGCAGCCCTGGGACACCATACGAGCAGTACTTC
CDR3 protein: CASSPGTPYEQYF

J gene: TRBJ2-7
D gene: TRBD1
V gene: TRBV2
clone size: NA
CDR3 DNA: TGTGCCAGCACTAAGGGACAGGGAATCTACGAGCAGTACTTC
CDR3 protein: CASTKGQGIYEQYF